This T cell receptor (beta chain) was captured by sequencing in a study of shared clonotypes between healthy human individuals. Study-wide background: Every donor yielded three CD4 naive, three CD4 memory, two CD8 naive and one CD8 memory plate.

Positively selected for CCR7, the CD45RO-negative cells used as naive CD8 cells excluded terminally differentiated effector memory CD45RA+ cells. Profiled with immunoSEQ multiplex PCR; TCRdb holds only in-frame clones, not every one. The repertoire has around 1.9 million clones, 90% to 95% of them found once; the top ten carry about 1.8%. V was shortened by 0 bases and J by 5 bases, with 8 bases between the two germline ends. This CDR3 region has 14 residues. Germline CDR1 and CDR2: SEHNR and FQNEAQ (reference sequence). Sequences were obtained from naive CD8+ T cells from PBMCs. This clonotype was sampled from a young man in good health. Some clones in this sample may be carry-over from other donors' samples. The rearrangement joins TRBV7-9 to TRBJ2-1, with D tentatively TRBD2 (5 bases). This chain's CDR3 is CASSLAGVNNEQFF. The DNA for the CDR3 is TGTGCCAGCAGCTTAGCCGGGGTTAACAATGAGCAGTTCTTC.